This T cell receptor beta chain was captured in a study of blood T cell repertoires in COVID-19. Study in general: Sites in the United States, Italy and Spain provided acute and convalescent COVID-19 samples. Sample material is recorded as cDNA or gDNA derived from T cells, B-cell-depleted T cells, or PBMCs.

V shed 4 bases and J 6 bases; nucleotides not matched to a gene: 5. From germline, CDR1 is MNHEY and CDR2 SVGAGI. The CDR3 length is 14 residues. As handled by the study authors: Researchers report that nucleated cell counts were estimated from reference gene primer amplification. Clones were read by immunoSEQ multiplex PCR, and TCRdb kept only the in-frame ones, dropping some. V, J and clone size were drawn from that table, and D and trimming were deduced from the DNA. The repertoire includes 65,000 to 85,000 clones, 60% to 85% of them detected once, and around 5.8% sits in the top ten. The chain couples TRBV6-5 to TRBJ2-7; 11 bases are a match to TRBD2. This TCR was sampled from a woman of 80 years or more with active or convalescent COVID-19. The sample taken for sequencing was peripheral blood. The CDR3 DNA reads TGTGCCAGCAGTTTTAGCGGGAGGGCGGTCGAGCAGTACTTC. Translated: CASSFSGRAVEQYF.